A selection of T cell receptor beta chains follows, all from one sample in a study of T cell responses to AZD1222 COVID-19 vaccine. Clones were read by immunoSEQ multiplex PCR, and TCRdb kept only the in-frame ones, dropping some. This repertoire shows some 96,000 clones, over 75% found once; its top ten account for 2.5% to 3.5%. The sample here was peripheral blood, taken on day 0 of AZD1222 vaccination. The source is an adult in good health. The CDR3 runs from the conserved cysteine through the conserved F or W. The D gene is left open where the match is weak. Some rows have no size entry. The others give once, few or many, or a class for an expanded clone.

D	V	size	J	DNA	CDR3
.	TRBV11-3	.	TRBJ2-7	TGTGCCAGCAGCCTGGGGGACCCGCTCCACGAGCAGTACTTC	CASSLGDPLHEQYF
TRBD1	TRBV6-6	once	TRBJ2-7	TGTGCCAGCAGTTACTTTGCAGGGGGCAACGAGCAGTACTTC	CASSYFAGGNEQYF
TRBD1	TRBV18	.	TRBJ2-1	TGTGCCAGCTCATGGACAGGGGGCTTTACCTACAATGAGCAGTTCTTC	CASSWTGGFTYNEQFF
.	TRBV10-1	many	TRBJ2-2	TGCGCCAGCAGTGAATCGTCATACGGGGAGCTGTTTTTT	CASSESSYGELFF
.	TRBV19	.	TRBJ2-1	TGTGCCAGTAGTATAGGCCGTGGGCGGCCGTCCTACAATGAGCAGTTCTTC	CASSIGRGRPSYNEQFF
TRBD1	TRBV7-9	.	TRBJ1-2	TGTGCCAGCAGCTTAGGGGCAAGTGGACAGGGGGAAGGCTACACCTTC	CASSLGASGQGEGYTF
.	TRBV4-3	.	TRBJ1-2	TGCGCCAGCAGCCAAGATTACCCGGGCGTCTATGGCTACACCTTC	CASSQDYPGVYGYTF
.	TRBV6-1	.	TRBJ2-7	TGTGCCAGCAGAGTCGCCAGTAACGAGCAGTACTTC	CASRVASNEQYF
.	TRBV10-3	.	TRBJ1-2	TGTGCCATCAGCCCCGAGCAGGGGCCCAACTATGGCTACACCTTC	CAISPEQGPNYGYTF
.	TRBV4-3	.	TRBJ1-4	TGCGCCAGCAGCCAAAACGAGAATGAAAAACTGTTTTTT	CASSQNENEKLFF
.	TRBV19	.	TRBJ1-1	TGTGCCAGTAGTGTCGACCGAGGCACTGAAGCTTTCTTT	CASSVDRGTEAFF
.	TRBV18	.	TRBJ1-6	TGTGCCAGCTCACCAGACAGAAAAAATTCACCCCTCCACTTT	CASSPDRKNSPLHF
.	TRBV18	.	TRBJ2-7	TGTGCCAGCTCCGACAGATCCTACGAGCAGTACTTC	CASSDRSYEQYF
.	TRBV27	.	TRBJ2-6	TGTGCCAGCAGTCCCCGGTATACCTCTGGGGCCAACGTCCTGACTTTC	CASSPRYTSGANVLTF
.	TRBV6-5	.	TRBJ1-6	TGTGCCAGCAGGTCGAACAATTCACCCCTCCACTTT	CASRSNNSPLHF
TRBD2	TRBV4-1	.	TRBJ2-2	TGCGCCAGCAGCCAAGATAGACTAGCGGGGGGGCTCCTTGGCGGGGAGCTGTTTTTT	CASSQDRLAGGLLGGELFF
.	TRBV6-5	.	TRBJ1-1	TGTGCCAGCAGTTATCCAACGGCTGGTGAAGCTTTCTTT	CASSYPTAGEAFF
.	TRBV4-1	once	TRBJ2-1	TGCGCCAGCAGCCAAGTCAGGGGGGGGGTAAGCTCCTACAATGAGCAGTTCTTC	CASSQVRGGVSSYNEQFF
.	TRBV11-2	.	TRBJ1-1	TGTGCCAGCAGCTTAGTGAACCACGGTGAAGCTTTCTTT	CASSLVNHGEAFF
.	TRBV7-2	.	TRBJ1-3	TGTGCCAGCAGCTACAGCTCTGGAAACACCATATATTTT	CASSYSSGNTIYF
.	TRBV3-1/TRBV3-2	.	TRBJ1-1	TGTGCCAGCAGTCGGCAGGGCCCTTCAAATGAAGCTTTCTTT	CASSRQGPSNEAFF
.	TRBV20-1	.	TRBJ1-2	TGCAGTGCTAGAGCCATCTATGGCTACACCTTC	CSARAIYGYTF
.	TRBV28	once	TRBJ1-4	TGTGCCAGCAGTTTACACAGGTCAGGGGCTAATGAAAAACTGTTTTTT	CASSLHRSGANEKLFF
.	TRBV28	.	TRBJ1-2	TGTGCCAGCAGTTTACCCTTTAACTATGGCTACACCTTC	CASSLPFNYGYTF
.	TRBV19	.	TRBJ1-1	TGTGCCAGTAGTATAGCCAAGGACGCCAACACTGAAGCTTTCTTT	CASSIAKDANTEAFF
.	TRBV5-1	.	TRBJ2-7	TGCGCCAGCAGTAATACAGCCGGCTACGAGCAGTACTTC	CASSNTAGYEQYF
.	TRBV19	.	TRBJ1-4	TGTGCCAGCACCCAGGGGCGTCTTAATGAAAAACTGTTTTTT	CASTQGRLNEKLFF
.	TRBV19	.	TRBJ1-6	TGTGCCAGTAGTACGGGGGGCCGGTCCTATAATTCACCCCTCCACTTT	CASSTGGRSYNSPLHF
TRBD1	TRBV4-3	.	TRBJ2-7	TGCGCCAGCAGCCAATACCGTCAGGGGGCCTACGAGCAGTACTTC	CASSQYRQGAYEQYF
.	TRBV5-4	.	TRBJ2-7	TGTGCCAGCAGCCACACTAGCTCCTACGAGCAGTACTTC	CASSHTSSYEQYF
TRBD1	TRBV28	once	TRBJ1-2	TGTGCCAGCAGTTCACCGCAGGCAGGGGGGACAGGTTGGGGCTACACCTTC	CASSSPQAGGTGWGYTF
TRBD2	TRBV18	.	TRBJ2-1	TGTGCCAGCTCTCTTGGGAGGGAGCCGTACAATGAGCAGTTCTTC	CASSLGREPYNEQFF
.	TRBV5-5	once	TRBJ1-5	TGTGCCAGCAGCCTGGGACTCAATCAGCCCCAGCATTTT	CASSLGLNQPQHF
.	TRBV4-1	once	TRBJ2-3	TGCGCCAGCAGCCAAGGTACCGGGGGAACCACAGATACGCAGTATTTT	CASSQGTGGTTDTQYF
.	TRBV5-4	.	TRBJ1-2	TGTGCCAGCAGCTTGATTACAGGGAGTGGCTACACCTTC	CASSLITGSGYTF
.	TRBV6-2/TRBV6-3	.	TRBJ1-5	TGTGCCAGCAGTTACGAAGGGCCCCAGCATTTT	CASSYEGPQHF
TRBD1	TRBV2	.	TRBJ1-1	TGTGCCTATCGCCTAGGACAGGAAGCTATTGAAGCTTTCTTT	CAYRLGQEAIEAFF
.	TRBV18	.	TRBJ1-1	TGTGCCAGCTCACCCAGGGGCCTGGAGAACACTGAAGCTTTCTTT	CASSPRGLENTEAFF
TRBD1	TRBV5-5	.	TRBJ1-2	TGTGCCAGCAGCCTCTGGACAGGGGTCTATGGCTACACCTTC	CASSLWTGVYGYTF
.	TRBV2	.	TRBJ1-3	TGTGCCAGCAGGACAGACTCTGGAAACACCATATATTTT	CASRTDSGNTIYF
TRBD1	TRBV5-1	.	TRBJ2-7	TGCGCCAGCAGCGTGGGGACAGGGAACGGTCACGAGCAGTACTTC	CASSVGTGNGHEQYF
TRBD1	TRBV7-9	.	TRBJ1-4	TGTGCCAGCAGTCAAGGAAAGGGACAGGAGGATGAAAAACTGTTTTTT	CASSQGKGQEDEKLFF
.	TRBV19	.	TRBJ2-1	TGTGCCAGTAGTATGAGTGGGAGATACAATGAGCAGTTCTTC	CASSMSGRYNEQFF
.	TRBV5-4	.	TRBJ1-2	TGTGCCAGCAGCCTGGAGGTTGGCCGGATATATGGCTACACCTTC	CASSLEVGRIYGYTF
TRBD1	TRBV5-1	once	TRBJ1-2	TGCGCCAGCAGCTTCGGGACAGGGGTGGATGGCTACACCTTC	CASSFGTGVDGYTF
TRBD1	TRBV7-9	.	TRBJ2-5	TGTGCCAGCAGCGCAACAACAGGGGGGCAAGAGACCCAGTACTTC	CASSATTGGQETQYF
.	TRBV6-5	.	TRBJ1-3	TGTGCCAGCAGTTTGGATGAGTTGAACTCTGGAAACACCATATATTTT	CASSLDELNSGNTIYF